This note documents a single TCR beta chain sequence. The antigen is unknown. This CDR3 has 14 residues. Unmatched junction bases numbered 5, after V lost 6 bases and J lost 2 bases. Germline CDR1 is MNHNS and CDR2 is SASEGT. Assay used: immunoSEQ multiplex PCR; TCRdb lists only in-frame clones, some missing. The table records around 2.1 million clones, almost 96% of them present only once. The data are from a study of shared clonotypes between healthy human individuals. Whole-study results and caveats: Clonotypes which were not shared had lower generation probabilities than clonotypes that all four donors shared. Owing to a small donor count, the genetic and exposure-history diversity represented was limited.

The sequence was collected from a man between 18 and 29 years old in good health. Sequences were obtained from naive CD4+ T cells sorted from blood. Subset: CD45RA+ positively selected. The V and J genes are TRBV6-1 and TRBJ2-5, with 8 bases that match TRBD1. In DNA form, the CDR3 reads TGTGCCAGCAGACGACAGGGGTGGCAAGAGACCCAGTACTTC. It translates to CASRRQGWQETQYF.